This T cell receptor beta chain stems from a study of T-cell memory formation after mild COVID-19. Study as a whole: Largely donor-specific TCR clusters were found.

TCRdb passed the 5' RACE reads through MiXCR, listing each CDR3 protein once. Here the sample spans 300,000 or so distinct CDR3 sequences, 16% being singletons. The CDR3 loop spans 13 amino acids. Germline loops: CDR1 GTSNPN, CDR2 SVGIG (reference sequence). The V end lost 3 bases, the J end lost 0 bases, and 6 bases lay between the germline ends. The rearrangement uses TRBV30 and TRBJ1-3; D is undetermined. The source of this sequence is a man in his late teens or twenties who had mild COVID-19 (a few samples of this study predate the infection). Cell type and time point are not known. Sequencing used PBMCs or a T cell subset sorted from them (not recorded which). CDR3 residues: CAWSLLSGNTIYF. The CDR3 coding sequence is TGTGCCTGGAGCCTACTCTCTGGAAACACCATATATTTT. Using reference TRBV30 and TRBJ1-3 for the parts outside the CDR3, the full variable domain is SQTIHQWPATLVQPVGSPLSLECTVEGTSNPNLYWYRQAAGRGLQLLFYSVGIGQISSEVPQNLSASRPQDRQFILSSKKLLLSDSGFYLCAWSLLSGNTIYFGEGSWLTVV.